Below, 25 T cell receptor beta chains from the same sample are listed, as sequenced in a study of low-dose radiotherapy and immunotherapy resistance in tumors. Gene-specific TRAV and TRBV primers were used for first-strand cDNA, covering alpha and beta chains. The authors ran about 20 PCR cycles to amplify TCRs with a constant-region primer and V-primer adapter. Each CDR3 protein is one row after TCRdb ran MiXCR on the reads. The repertoire holds 50,000 or so distinct CDR3 sequences, with 20% to 25% as singletons. Specified time point: after trial treatment. Stated treatment: LDRT plus nivolumab, ipilimumab, low-dose cyclophosphamide and aspirin (RACIN trial). Sequencing used PBMCs, obtained after low-dose radiotherapy plus immunotherapy. The receptors come from a male donor with prostate cancer.

This clonotype turned up a few times. The chain uses TRBV5-1 and TRBJ2-3, with 12 bases identical to TRBD2. Germline V gene sequence: CDR1 SGHRS, CDR2 YFSETQ. V lost 0 bases to trimming and J lost 0 bases; unmatched junction nucleotides: 8. This CDR3 comprises 19 residues. This CDR3 is CASSLGLAGGPTSTDTQYF. The CDR3 nucleotides are TGCGCCAGCAGCTTGGGGCTAGCGGGGGGGCCAACTAGCACAGATACGCAGTATTTT.

This clonotype has a count of ten or more. V and J are TRBV28 and TRBJ2-7; 10 positions agree with TRBD2. CDR3 length equals 16 residues. The V and J ends lost 3 bases and 4 bases, in that order; junction bases with no gene match: 9. Germline CDR1 is MDHEN and CDR2 is SYDVKM. For the CDR3, the DNA is TGTGCCAGCAGTTTTCGACAAGCGGGAGGGGAATACGAGCAGTACTTC. Translating gives CASSFRQAGGEYEQYF.

In its sample, this clonotype was seen many times. J is TRBJ2-1 and V is TRBV7-9; 7 bases agree with TRBD2. V shed 5 bases and J 0 bases; nucleotides not matched to a gene: 13. CDR3 size: 18 residues. Germline CDR1 reads SEHNR; CDR2 reads FQNEAQ (reference sequence). The CDR3 here is CASSPPNGLVHSYNEQFF. CDR3 in DNA: TGTGCCAGCAGCCCACCCAACGGACTAGTCCACTCCTACAATGAGCAGTTCTTC.

This clonotype was counted ten times or more. CDR3 protein: CSVPPRGGSYNEQFF. For the CDR3, the DNA is TGCAGCGTTCCACCGCGGGGGGGCTCCTACAATGAGCAGTTCTTC. The chain recombines TRBV29-1 with TRBJ2-1; 9 nucleotides match TRBD2. This CDR3 is 15 amino acids long. V lost 5 bases, J lost 0 bases, and 5 bases stayed unmatched. Germline CDR1 SQVTM, CDR2 ANQGSEA.

In its sample, this clonotype was seen many times. The chain employs TRBV20-1 and TRBJ2-5; 11 positions match TRBD2. The CDR3 is 15 residues long. Looked up from germline, CDR1 is DFQATT and CDR2 is SNEGSKA (reference sequence). The V gene end was trimmed by 0 bases and the J gene end by 5 bases; junction bases not matched to a gene: 5. The CDR3 coding sequence is TGCAGTGCTAGAGATGGTAGCGGGGGGGCCGAGACCCAGTACTTC. Translated, it gives CSARDGSGGAETQYF.

This clonotype was recorded many times. This chain joins TRBV7-2 and TRBJ2-4; TRBD1 agrees at 7 bases. Losses at the gene ends were 5 bases for V and 0 bases for J; bases not matched to a gene: 7. CDR1 and CDR2 from the germline V gene are SGHTA and FQGNSA. This CDR3 spans 16 amino acids. The CDR3 sequence is CASSPQRGRAKNIQYF. The DNA for the CDR3 is TGTGCCAGCAGCCCCCAGAGGGGGCGAGCCAAAAACATTCAGTACTTC.

This clonotype occurred a few times. The chain is built from TRBV19 and TRBJ1-2, with TRBD1 as a possible D gene (6 bases). The length of the CDR3 is 12 residues. The ends were cut back, 10 bases at V and 6 bases at J, with 15 bases in the middle. CDR1 and CDR2 (germline): LNHDA, SQIVND (reference sequence). The CDR3 DNA reads TGTGCCACCCTAAGGACAGACGATGGCTACACCTTC. Amino acids: CATLRTDDGYTF.

This clonotype was found many times. The germline gene is not matched at one end of the junction; a read error may be the cause. The rearrangement links TRBV5-1 to TRBJ2-7; 10 bases agree with TRBD2. The CDR3 has 14 amino acids. Germline V CDR1 and CDR2: SGHRS, YFSETQ. CDR3 region: CASSLDSGRYEQYF. CDR3 nucleotide sequence: TGTGCCAGCAGCTTAGATAGCGGGAGGTACGAGCAGTACTTC.

Ten or more counts support this clonotype. The chain uses TRBV9 and TRBJ2-5; tentative D call: TRBD2 (6 bases). The CDR3 length is 15 residues. Looked up from germline, CDR1 is SGDLS and CDR2 is YYNGEE. The V and J ends lost 4 bases and 1 base respectively, with 14 bases between them. The CDR3, as DNA: TGTGCCAGCAGCCTCAGTGGGGGGACCCAAGAGACCCAGTACTTC. Translated, it gives CASSLSGGTQETQYF.

Many counts were recorded for this clonotype. The rearrangement uses TRBV20-1 and TRBJ2-5; 9 bases line up with TRBD2. Germline V gene lookup returns CDR1 DFQATT and CDR2 SNEGSKA (reference sequence). J gave up 5 bases and V 0 bases, and 13 bases lay outside the gene matches. CDR3 size: 17 residues. CDR3 coding DNA: TGCAGTGCTAGAGATGTGGGGGGCGGGGGGGTCTCGGAGACCCAGTACTTC. This translates into CSARDVGGGGVSETQYF.

The rearrangement uses TRBV14 and TRBJ2-3; tentative D call: TRBD2 (6 bases). Trimming shortened V by 4 bases and J by 8 bases, and 16 bases separated the two germline ends. CDR1 is SGHDN, CDR2 FVKESK, per germline. CDR3 length equals 14 residues. The CDR3 reads CASSRGRGTVTQYF. In DNA form, the CDR3 reads TGTGCCAGCAGCCGTGGGCGGGGAACTGTTACGCAGTATTTT.

This clonotype was detected ten times or more. The CDR3 protein is CSGEGVGGETQYF. DNA of the CDR3: TGCAGCGGGGAGGGGGTAGGGGGGGAGACCCAGTACTTC. V and J are TRBV29-1 and TRBJ2-5, with D tentatively TRBD2 (7 bases). This CDR3 is built from 13 residues. The V and J ends lost 7 bases and 5 bases respectively, with 17 bases between them. Germline V gives CDR1 SQVTM, CDR2 ANQGSEA.

This clonotype has ten or more counts. The DNA for the CDR3 is TGTGCCAGCAGCCCCCAGGGGGGGCCAGGGGAGACCCAGTACTTC. This sequence encodes CASSPQGGPGETQYF. The V and J genes are TRBV7-2 and TRBJ2-5; tentatively, D is TRBD1 or TRBD2 (7 bases each). V was pared by 5 bases and J by 5 bases, with 18 bases between. CDR3 length: 15 residues. Germline CDR1 and CDR2: SGHTA and FQGNSA.

This clonotype was counted ten times or more. The chain recombines TRBV6-2 or TRBV6-3 with TRBJ2-2; D unclear. V lost 7 bases and J 5 bases, leaving 8 bases between the germline ends. Germline V gene sequence: CDR1 MNHEY, CDR2 SVGEGT. The CDR3 runs to 12 residues. CDR3: CASTDWTGELFF. The CDR3 DNA reads as TGTGCCAGCACGGATTGGACCGGGGAGCTGTTTTTT.

About this clonotype itself: One base separates it from a far larger clone, so it is likely a read error. The genes are TRBV10-2 and TRBJ2-1; tentatively, D is TRBD1 (5 bases). Germline assignment: CDR1 WSHSY and CDR2 SAAADI. Trimming took 8 bases from V and 13 from J, leaving 18 bases between them. The length of the CDR3 is 12 residues. This CDR3 is CASHGQQETQFF. The CDR3, as DNA: TGCGCCAGCCACGGACAACAAGAGACCCAGTTCTTC.

Of note for this clonotype: A junction boundary mismatches the germline segment, possibly from a read error. CDR3 nucleotides: TGTGCCAGCGGTCCACGGGGACAAAACGTAGTAAATGAAAAACGGTTTTTT. Its protein product is CASGPRGQNVVNEKRFF. The rearrangement links TRBV6-2 or TRBV6-3 to TRBJ1-4; TRBD1 might be the D (6 bases). This CDR3 is built from 17 residues. Germline V gives CDR1 MNHEY, CDR2 SVGEGT.

This clonotype has a count of ten or more. The rearrangement uses TRBV6-5 and TRBJ2-3, with D perhaps TRBD2 (5 bases). V lost 8 bases, J lost 7 bases, and 16 bases lay in between. Looked up from germline, CDR1 is MNHEY and CDR2 is SVGAGI. CDR3 length equals 13 residues. The CDR3 DNA is TGTGCCAGCCAGGAGGTTGGGTTAAATACGCAGTATTTT. Translation: CASQEVGLNTQYF.

This clonotype was detected many times. In DNA form, the CDR3 reads TGTGCCAGCACCCCGGGAGGCCGAAGGGACAATGAGCAGTTCTTC. Its protein product is CASTPGGRRDNEQFF. The rearrangement uses TRBV12-3 or TRBV12-4 and TRBJ2-1; 7 nucleotides line up with TRBD2. V lost 7 bases, J lost 5 bases, and 11 bases stayed unmatched. The CDR3 runs to 15 residues.

At least ten counts were recorded for this clonotype. The chain couples TRBV6-2 or TRBV6-3 to TRBJ2-1, with TRBD2 matching over 8 bases. The CDR3 runs to 16 residues. Unmatched junction bases numbered 8, after V lost 4 bases and J lost 3 bases. Germline assignment: CDR1 MNHEY and CDR2 SVGEGT. The CDR3 loop is CASSSDIAGRYNEQFF. For the CDR3, the DNA is TGTGCCAGCAGTTCCGATATAGCGGGGCGCTACAATGAGCAGTTCTTC.

A note on this clonotype: Only one base separates this from a far larger clonotype, so it likely reflects a read error. This sequence joins TRBV26 and TRBJ2-7; TRBD1, the table's D call, lacks a check against the DNA. TRBV26 corresponds to a pseudogene. The length of the CDR3 is 15 residues. CDR3 protein: CASSAPPRDKCEQYF. CDR3 nucleotide sequence: TGTGCCAGCAGTGCCCCCCCCCGGGACAAGTGCGAGCAGTACTTC.

This clonotype was counted at least ten times. V is TRBV7-2 and J is TRBJ2-1; perhaps D is TRBD1 or TRBD2 (5 bases each). Trimming took off 5 bases at V and 3 bases at J, with 14 bases between the two ends. Germline CDR1 SGHTA, CDR2 FQGNSA. The CDR3 sequence is 15 residues long. This chain's CDR3 is CASSPPGRGYNEQFF. The CDR3 DNA reads as TGTGCCAGCAGCCCCCCGGGACGAGGCTACAATGAGCAGTTCTTC.

In this sample, this clonotype turned up many times. The gene calls are TRBV5-1 and TRBJ2-3; TRBD2 aligns across 13 bases. This CDR3 has 18 amino acids. Germline CDR1 SGHRS, CDR2 YFSETQ. V dropped 4 bases and J dropped 0; count of bases not matched to a gene: 8. The CDR3 here is CASSLGLAGEESTDTQYF. The CDR3 nucleotides are TGCGCCAGCAGCCTCGGACTAGCGGGAGAAGAGAGCACAGATACGCAGTATTTT.

In this sample, this clonotype turned up many times. The chain carries TRBV4-1 and TRBJ2-6, with 7 bases lining up with TRBD1. Germline loops: CDR1 MGHRA, CDR2 YSYEKL. The CDR3 is 21 residues long. V shed 0 bases, J shed 0 bases, and the junction held 14 bases outside the gene matches. In nucleotides, the CDR3 is TGCGCCAGCAGCCAAGAAACCCTAACCGGGACAGTGCTCTCTGGGGCCAACGTCCTGACTTTC. Its protein product is CASSQETLTGTVLSGANVLTF.

This clonotype was recorded many times. The V and J genes are TRBV18 and TRBJ1-5; D ambiguous. Germline V gene lookup returns CDR1 KGHSH and CDR2 LQKENI. This CDR3 contains 16 residues. Deletions cut 3 bases from V and 0 bases from J, with 12 bases between. The DNA of the CDR3 is TGTGCCAGCTCACCTACCAGGAGTAGTAGCAATCAGCCCCAGCATTTT. This sequence encodes CASSPTRSSSNQPQHF.

This chain uses TRBV13 with TRBJ2-1, with D hard to call. Germline CDR1 reads PRHDT; CDR2 reads FYEKMQ (reference sequence). The CDR3 covers 14 residues. V was shortened by 10 bases and J by 5 bases, with 18 bases between the two germline ends. The CDR3 here is CANCDQMGNNEQFF. CDR3 nucleotides: TGTGCCAACTGCGATCAGATGGGGAACAATGAGCAGTTCTTC.